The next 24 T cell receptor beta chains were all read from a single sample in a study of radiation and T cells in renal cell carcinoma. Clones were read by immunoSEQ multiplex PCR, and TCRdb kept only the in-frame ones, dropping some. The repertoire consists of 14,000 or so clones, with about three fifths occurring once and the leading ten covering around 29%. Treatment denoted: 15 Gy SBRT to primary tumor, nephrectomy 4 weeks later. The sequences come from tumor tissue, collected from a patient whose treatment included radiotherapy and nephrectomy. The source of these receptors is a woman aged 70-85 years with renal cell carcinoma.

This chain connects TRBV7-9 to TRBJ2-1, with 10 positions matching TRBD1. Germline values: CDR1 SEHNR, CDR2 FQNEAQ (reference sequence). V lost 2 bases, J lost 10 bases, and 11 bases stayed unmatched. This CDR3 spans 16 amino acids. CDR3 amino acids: CASSLKIGTGAPEQFF. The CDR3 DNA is TGTGCCAGCAGCTTAAAGATCGGGACAGGGGCGCCAGAGCAGTTCTTC.

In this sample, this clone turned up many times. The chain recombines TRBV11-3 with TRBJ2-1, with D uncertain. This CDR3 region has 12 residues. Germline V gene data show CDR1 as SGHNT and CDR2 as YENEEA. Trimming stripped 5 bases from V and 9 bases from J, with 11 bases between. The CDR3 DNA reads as TGTGCCAGCAGCGAGCTAGATGGTGAGCAGTTCTTC. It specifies CASSELDGEQFF.

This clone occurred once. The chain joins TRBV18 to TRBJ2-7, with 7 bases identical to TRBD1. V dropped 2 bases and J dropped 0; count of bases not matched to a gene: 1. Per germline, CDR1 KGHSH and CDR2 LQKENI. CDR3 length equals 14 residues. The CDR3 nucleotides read TGTGCCAGCTCACCAGGACAGGACTCCTACGAGCAGTACTTC. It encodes CASSPGQDSYEQYF.

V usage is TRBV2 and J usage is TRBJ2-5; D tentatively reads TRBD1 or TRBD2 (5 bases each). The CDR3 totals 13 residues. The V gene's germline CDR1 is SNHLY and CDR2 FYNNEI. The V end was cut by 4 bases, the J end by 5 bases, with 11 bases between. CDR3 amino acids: CASSVRGGETQYF. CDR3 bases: TGTGCCAGCAGTGTGAGGGGTGGGGAGACCCAGTACTTC.

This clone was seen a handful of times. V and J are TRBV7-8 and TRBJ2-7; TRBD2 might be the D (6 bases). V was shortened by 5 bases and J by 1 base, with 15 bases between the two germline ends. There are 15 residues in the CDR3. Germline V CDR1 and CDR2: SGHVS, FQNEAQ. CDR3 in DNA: TGTGCCAGCAGCCCGGATGGAGGGCTTTCCTACGAGCAGTACTTC. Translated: CASSPDGGLSYEQYF.

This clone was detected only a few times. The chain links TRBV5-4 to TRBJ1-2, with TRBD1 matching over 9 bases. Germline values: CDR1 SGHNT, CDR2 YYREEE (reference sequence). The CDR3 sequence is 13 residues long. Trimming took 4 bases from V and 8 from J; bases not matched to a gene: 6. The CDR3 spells CASSVGQGRGYTF. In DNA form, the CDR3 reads TGTGCCAGCAGCGTGGGACAGGGTCGCGGCTACACCTTC.

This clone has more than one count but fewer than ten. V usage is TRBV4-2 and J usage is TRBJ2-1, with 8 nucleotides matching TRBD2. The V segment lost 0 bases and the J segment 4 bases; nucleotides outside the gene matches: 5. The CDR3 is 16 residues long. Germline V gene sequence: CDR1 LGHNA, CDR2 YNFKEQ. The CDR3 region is CASSQDSTSGYNEQFF. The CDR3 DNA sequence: TGTGCCAGCAGCCAAGATTCTACTAGCGGATACAATGAGCAGTTCTTC.

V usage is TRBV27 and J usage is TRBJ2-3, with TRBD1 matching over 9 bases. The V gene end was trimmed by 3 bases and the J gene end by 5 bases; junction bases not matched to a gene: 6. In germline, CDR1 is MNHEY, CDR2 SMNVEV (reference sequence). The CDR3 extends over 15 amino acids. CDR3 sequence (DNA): TGTGCCAGCAGTTTCATGACAGGGGGGGTAGATACGCAGTATTTT. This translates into CASSFMTGGVDTQYF.

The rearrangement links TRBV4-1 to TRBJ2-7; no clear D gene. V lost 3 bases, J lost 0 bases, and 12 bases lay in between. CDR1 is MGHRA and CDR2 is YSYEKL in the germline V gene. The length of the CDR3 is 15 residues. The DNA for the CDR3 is TGCGCCAGCAGCCATGATCCCCTGGGCTCCTACGAGCAGTACTTC. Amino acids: CASSHDPLGSYEQYF.

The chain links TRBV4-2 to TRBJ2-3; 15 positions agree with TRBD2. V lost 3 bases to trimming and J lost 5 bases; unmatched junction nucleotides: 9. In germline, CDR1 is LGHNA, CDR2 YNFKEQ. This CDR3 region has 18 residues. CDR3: CASSHHGLAGGPLDTQYF. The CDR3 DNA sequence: TGTGCCAGCAGCCACCACGGACTAGCGGGAGGGCCCTTAGATACGCAGTATTTT.

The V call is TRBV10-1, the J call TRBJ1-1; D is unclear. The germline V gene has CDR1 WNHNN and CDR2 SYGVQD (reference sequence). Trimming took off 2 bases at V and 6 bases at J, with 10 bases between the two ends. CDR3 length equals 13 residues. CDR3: CASSERESAEAFF. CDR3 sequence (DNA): TGCGCCAGCAGTGAGAGGGAGTCTGCTGAAGCTTTCTTT.

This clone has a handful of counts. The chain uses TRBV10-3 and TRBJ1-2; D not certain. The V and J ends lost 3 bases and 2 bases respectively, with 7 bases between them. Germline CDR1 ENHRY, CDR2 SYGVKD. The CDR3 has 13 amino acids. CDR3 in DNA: TGTGCCATCAGTGAAAACGGGAACTATGGCTACACCTTC. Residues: CAISENGNYGYTF.

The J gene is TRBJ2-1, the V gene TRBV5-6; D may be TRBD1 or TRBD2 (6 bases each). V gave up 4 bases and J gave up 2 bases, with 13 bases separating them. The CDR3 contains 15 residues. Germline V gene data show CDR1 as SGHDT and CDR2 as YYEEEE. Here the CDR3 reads CASSPEGGAYNEQFF. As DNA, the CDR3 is TGTGCCAGCAGCCCGGAGGGGGGCGCCTACAATGAGCAGTTCTTC.

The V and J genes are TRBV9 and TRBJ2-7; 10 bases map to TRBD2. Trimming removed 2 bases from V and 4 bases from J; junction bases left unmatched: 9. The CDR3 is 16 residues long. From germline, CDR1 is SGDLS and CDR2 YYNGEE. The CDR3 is CASSVSSGGASYEQYF. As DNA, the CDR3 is TGTGCCAGCAGCGTTTCCAGCGGGGGGGCCAGTTACGAGCAGTACTTC.

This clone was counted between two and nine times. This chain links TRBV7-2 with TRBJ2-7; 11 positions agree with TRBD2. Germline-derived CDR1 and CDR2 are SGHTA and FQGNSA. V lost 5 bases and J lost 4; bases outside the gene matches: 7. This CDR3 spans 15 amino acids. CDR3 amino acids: CASSPGVAGGYEQYF. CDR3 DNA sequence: TGTGCCAGCAGCCCCGGGGTAGCGGGAGGGTACGAGCAGTACTTC.

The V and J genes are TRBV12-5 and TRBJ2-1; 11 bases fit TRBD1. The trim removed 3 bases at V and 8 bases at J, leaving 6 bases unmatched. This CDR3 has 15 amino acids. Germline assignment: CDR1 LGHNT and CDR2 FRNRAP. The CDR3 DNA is TGTGCTAGTGGTTTAGGGACAGGGGGTTTTGATGAGCAGTTCTTC. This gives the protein CASGLGTGGFDEQFF.

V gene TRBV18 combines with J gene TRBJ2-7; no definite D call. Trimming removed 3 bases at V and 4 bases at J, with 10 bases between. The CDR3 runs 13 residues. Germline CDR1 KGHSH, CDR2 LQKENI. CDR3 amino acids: CASSPETQYEQYF. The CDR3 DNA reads TGTGCCAGCTCACCCGAAACGCAGTACGAGCAGTACTTC.

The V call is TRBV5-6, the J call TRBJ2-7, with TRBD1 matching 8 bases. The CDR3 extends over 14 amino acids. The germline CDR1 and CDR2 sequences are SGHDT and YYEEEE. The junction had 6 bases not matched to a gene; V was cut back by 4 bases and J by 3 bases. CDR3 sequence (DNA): TGTGCCAGCAGCGGAGAGGGACAGGTCTACGAGCAGTACTTC. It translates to CASSGEGQVYEQYF.

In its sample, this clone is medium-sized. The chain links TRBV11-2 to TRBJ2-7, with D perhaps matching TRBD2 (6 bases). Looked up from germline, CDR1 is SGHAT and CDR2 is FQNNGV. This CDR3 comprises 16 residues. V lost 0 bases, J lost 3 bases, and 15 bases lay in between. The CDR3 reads CASSLDRASVVYEQYF. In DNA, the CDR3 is TGTGCCAGCAGCTTAGATCGGGCTAGCGTGGTCTACGAGCAGTACTTC. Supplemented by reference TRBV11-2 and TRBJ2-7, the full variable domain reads EAGVAQSPRYKIIEKRQSVAFWCNPISGHATLYWYQQILGQGPKLLIQFQNNGVVDDSQLPKDRFSAERLKGVDSTLKIQPAKLEDSAVYLCASSLDRASVVYEQYFGPGTRLTVT.

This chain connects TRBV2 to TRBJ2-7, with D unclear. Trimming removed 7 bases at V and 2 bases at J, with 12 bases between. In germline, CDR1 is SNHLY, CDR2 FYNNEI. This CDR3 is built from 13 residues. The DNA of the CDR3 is TGTGCCAGCATGTCCTCAGAAACCTACGAGCAGTACTTC. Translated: CASMSSETYEQYF.

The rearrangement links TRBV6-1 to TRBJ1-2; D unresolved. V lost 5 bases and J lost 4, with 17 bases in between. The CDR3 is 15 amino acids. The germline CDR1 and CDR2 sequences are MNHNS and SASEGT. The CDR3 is CASSPNEDGFYGYTF. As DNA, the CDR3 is TGTGCCAGCAGTCCCAACGAGGACGGATTCTATGGCTACACCTTC.

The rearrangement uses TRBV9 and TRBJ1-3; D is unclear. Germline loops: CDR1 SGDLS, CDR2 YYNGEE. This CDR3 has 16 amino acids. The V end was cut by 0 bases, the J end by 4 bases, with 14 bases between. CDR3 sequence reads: CASSVAPIRGGNTIYF. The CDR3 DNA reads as TGTGCCAGCAGCGTAGCTCCCATCCGAGGGGGAAACACCATATATTTT. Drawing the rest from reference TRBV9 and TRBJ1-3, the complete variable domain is DSGVTQTPKHLITATGQRVTLRCSPRSGDLSVYWYQQSLDQGLQFLIQYYNGEERAKGNILERFSAQQFPDLHSELNLSSLELGDSALYFCASSVAPIRGGNTIYFGEGSWLTVV.

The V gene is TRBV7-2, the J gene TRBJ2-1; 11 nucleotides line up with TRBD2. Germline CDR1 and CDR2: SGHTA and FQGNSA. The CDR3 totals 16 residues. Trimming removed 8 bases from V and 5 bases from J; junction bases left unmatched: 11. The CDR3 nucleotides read TGTGCCAGCTCCTGGTCTAGCGGGAGGTTCGACAATGAGCAGTTCTTC. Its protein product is CASSWSSGRFDNEQFF.

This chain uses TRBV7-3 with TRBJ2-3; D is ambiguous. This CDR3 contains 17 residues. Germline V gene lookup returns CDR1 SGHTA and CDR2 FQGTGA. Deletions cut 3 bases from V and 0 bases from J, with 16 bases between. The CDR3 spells CASSLTRSSHSTDTQYF. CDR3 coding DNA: TGTGCCAGCAGCTTGACTCGGAGCTCCCATAGCACAGATACGCAGTATTTT.